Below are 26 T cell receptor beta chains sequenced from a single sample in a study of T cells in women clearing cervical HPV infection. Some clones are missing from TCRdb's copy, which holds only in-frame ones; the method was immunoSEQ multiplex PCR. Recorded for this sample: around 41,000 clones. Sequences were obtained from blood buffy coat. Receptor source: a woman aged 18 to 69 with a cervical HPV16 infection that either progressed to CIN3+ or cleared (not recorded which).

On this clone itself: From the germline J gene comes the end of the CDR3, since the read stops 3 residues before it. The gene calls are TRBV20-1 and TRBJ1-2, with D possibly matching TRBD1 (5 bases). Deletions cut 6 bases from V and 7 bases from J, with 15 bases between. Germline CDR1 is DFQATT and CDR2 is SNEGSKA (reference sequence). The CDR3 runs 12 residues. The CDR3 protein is CSAALPGGGYTF. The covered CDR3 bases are TGCAGTGCCGCCTTGCCGGGGGGTGGC.

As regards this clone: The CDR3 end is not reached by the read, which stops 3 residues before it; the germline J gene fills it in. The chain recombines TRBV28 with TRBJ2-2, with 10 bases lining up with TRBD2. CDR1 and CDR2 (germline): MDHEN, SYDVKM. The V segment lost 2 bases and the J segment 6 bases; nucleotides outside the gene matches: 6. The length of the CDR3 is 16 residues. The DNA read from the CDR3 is TGTGCCAGCAGTTTACAGAGCGGGGGGGCCTCCGGGGAG. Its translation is CASSLQSGGASGE. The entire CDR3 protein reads CASSLQSGGASGELFF.

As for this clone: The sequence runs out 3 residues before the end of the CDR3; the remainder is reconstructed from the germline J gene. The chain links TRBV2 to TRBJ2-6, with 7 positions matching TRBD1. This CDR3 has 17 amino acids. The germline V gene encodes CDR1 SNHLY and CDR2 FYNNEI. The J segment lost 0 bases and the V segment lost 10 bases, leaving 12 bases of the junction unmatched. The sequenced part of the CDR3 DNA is TGTGCCAAGGGACGGGACAGAAGATTCTCTGGGGCCAACGTC. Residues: CAKGRDRRFSGANV. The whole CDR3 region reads CAKGRDRRFSGANVLTF.

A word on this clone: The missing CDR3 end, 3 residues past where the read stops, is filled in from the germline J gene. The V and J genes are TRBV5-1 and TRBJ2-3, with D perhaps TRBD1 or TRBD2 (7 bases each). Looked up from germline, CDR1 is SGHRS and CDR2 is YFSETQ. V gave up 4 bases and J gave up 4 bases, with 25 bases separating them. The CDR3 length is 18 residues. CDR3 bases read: TGCGCCAGCAGCCTCCAGGGAGGGGGCCCCGGATCCGCAGATACG. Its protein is CASSLQGGGPGSADT. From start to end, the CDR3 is CASSLQGGGPGSADTQYF.

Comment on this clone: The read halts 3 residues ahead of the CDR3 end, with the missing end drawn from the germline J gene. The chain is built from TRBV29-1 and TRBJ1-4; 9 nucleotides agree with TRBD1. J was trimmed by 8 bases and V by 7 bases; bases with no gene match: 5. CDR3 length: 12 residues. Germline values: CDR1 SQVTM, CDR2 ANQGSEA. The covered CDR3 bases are TGCAGCGGCGGGACAGGGCACGAAAAA. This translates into CSGGTGHEK. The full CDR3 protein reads CSGGTGHEKLFF.

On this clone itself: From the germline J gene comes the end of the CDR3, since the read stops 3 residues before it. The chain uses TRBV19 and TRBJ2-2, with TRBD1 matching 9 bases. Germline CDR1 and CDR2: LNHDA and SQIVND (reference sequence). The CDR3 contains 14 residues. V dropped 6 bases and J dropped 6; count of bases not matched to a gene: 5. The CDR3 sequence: CASRKTGGSGELFF. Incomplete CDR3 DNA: TGTGCCAGTAGGAAAACAGGGGGCTCCGGGGAG.

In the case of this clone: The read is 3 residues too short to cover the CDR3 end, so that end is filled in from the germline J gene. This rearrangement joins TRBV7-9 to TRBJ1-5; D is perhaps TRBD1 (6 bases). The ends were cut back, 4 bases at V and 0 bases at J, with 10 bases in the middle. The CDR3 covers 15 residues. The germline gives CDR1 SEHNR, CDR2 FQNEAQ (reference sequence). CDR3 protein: CASSSGVSSNQPQHF. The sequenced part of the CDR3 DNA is TGTGCCAGCAGCTCAGGGGTCTCTAGCAATCAGCCC. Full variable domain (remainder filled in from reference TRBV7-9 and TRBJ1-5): DTGVSQNPRHKITKRGQNVTFRCDPISEHNRLYWYRQTLGQGPEFLTYFQNEAQLEKSRLLSDRFSAERPKGSFSTLEIQRTEQGDSAMYLCASSSGVSSNQPQHFGDGTRLSIL.

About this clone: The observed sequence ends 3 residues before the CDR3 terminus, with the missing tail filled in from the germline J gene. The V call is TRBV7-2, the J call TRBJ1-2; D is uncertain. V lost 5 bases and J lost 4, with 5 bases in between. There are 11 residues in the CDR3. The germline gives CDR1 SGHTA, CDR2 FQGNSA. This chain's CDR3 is CASSRVYGYTF. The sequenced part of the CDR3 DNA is TGTGCCAGCAGCAGGGTCTATGGC. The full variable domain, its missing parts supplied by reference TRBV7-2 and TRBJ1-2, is GAGVSQSPSNKVTEKGKDVELRCDPISGHTALYWYRQSLGQGLEFLIYFQGNSAPDKSGLPSDRFSAERTGGSVSTLTIQRTQQEDSAVYLCASSRVYGYTFGSGTRLTVV.

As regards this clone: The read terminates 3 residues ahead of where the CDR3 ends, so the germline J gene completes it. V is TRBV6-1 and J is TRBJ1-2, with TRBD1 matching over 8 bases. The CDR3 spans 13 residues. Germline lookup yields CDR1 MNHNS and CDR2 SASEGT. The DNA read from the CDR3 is TGTGCCAGCAGTGCGACAGGGGACGGCGGC. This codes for CASSATGDGG. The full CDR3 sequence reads CASSATGDGGYTF.

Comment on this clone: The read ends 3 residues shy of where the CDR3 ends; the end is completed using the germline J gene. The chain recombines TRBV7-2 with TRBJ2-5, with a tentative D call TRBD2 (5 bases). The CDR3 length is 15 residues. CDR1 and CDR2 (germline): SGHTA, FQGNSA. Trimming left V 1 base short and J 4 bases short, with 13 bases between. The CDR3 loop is CASSLVGSGGETQYF. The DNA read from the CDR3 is TGTGCCAGCAGCTTAGTGGGCAGCGGAGGAGAGACC.

Here the CDR3 reads CASSLGGQVDEKLFF. Partial CDR3 DNA: TGTGCCAGCAGCTTGGGGGGACAGGTGGATGAAAAA. V is TRBV5-4 and J is TRBJ1-4; 8 nucleotides agree with TRBD1. The missing CDR3 end, 3 residues past where the read stops, is filled in from the germline J gene. The junction had 4 bases not matched to a gene; V was cut back by 0 bases and J by 6 bases. Germline V CDR1 and CDR2: SGHNT, YYREEE (reference sequence). This CDR3 is 15 amino acids long. Drawing the rest from reference TRBV5-4 and TRBJ1-4, the complete variable domain is ETGVTQSPTHLIKTRGQQVTLRCSSQSGHNTVSWYQQALGQGPQFIFQYYREEENGRGNFPPRFSGLQFPNYSSELNVNALELDDSALYLCASSLGGQVDEKLFFGSGTQLSVL.

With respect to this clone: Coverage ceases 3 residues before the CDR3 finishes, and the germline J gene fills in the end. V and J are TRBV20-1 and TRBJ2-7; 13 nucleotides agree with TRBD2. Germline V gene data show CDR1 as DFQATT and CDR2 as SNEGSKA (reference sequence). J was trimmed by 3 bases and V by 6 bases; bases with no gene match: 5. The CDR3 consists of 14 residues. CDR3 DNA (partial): TGCAGTGCGAGACTAGCGGGAGGATTCTACGAG. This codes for CSARLAGGFYE. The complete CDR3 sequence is CSARLAGGFYEQYF.

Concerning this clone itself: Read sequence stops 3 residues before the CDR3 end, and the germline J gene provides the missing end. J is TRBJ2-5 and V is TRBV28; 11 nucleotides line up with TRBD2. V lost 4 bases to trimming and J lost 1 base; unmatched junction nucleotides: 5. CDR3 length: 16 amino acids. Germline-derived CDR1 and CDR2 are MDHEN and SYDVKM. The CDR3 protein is CASSSVAGGLQETQYF. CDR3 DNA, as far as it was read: TGTGCCAGCAGTTCGGTAGCGGGGGGGCTCCAAGAGACC.

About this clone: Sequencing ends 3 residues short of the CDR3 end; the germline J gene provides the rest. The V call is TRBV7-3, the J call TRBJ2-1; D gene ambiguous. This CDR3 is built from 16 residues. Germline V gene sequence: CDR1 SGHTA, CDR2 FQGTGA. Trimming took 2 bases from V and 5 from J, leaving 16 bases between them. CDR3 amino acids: CASSLAATTFNNEQFF. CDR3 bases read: TGTGCCAGCAGCTTAGCTGCGACGACTTTCAACAATGAG.

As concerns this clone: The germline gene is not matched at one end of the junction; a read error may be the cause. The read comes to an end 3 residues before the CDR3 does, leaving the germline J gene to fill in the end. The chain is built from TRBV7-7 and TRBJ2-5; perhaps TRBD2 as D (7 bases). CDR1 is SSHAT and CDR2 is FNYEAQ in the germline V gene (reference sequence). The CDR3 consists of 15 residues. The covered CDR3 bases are TGTGCTAGCAGCTTAGGGGGGACTAAGGGGCAGACC. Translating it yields CASSLGGTKGQT. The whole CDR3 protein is CASSLGGTKGQTQYF.

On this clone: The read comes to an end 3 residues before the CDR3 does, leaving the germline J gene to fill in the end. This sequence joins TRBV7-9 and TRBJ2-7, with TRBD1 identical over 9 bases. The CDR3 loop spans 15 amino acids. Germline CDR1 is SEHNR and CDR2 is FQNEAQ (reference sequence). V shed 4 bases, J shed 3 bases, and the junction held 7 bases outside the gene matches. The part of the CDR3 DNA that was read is TGTGCCAGCAGCTCTTTACAGGGGGCTCTCTACGAG. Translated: CASSSLQGALYE. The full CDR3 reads CASSSLQGALYEQYF.

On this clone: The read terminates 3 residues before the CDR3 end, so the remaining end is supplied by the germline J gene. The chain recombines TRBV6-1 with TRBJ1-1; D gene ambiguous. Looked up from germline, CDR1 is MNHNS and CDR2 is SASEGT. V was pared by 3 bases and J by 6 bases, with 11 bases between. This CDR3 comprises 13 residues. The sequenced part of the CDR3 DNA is TGTGCCAGCAGTGAGTCGCGAATCGCTGAA. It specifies CASSESRIAE. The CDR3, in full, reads CASSESRIAEAFF.

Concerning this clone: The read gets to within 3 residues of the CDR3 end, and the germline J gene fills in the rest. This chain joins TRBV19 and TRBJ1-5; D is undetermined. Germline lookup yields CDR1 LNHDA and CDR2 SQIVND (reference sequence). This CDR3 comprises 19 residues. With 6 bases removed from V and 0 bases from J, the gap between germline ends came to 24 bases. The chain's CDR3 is CASSNPPRGTFYSNQPQHF. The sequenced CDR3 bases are TGTGCCAGTAGCAACCCTCCACGGGGTACCTTTTATAGCAATCAGCCC.

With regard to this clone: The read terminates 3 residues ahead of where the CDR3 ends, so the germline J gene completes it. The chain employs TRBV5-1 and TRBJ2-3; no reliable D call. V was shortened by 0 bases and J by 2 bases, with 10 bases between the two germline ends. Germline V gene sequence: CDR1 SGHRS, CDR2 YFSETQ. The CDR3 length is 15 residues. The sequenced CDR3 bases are TGCGCCAGCAGCTTGGGCGCCTTTAACACAGATACG. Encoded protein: CASSLGAFNTDT. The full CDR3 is CASSLGAFNTDTQYF.

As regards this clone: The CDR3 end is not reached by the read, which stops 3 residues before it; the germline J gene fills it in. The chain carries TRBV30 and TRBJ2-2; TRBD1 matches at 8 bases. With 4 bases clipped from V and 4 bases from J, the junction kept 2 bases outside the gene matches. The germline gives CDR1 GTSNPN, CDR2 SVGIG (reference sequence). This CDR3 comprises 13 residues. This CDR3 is CAWNTGGTGELFF. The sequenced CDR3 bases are TGTGCCTGGAATACAGGGGGCACCGGGGAG.

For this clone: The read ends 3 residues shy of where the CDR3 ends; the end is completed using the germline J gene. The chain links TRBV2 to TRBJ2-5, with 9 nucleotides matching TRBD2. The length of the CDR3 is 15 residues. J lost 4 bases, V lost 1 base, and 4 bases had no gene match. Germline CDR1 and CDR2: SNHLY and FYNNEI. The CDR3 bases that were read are TGTGCCAGCAGTGAAGAGCGGGGGGCGGGAGAGACC. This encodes CASSEERGAGET. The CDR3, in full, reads CASSEERGAGETQYF. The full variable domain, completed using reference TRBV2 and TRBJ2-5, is EPEVTQTPSHQVTQMGQEVILRCVPISNHLYFYWYRQILGQKVEFLVSFYNNEISEKSEIFDDQFSVERPDGSNFTLKIRSTKLEDSAMYFCASSEERGAGETQYFGPGTRLLVL.

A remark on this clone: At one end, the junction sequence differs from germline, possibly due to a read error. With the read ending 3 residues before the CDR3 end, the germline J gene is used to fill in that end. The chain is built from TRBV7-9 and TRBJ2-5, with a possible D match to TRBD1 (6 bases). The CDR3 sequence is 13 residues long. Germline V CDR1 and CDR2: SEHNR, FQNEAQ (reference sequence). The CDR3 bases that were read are TGTGCCAGCAGCGTAGCAGGGGCAGAGACC. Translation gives CASSVAGAET. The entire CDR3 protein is CASSVAGAETQYF. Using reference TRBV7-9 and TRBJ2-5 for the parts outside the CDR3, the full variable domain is DTGVSQNPRHKITKRGQNVTFRCDPISEHNRLYWYRQTLGQGPEFLTYFQNEAQLEKSRLLSDRFSAERPKGSFSTLEIQRTEQGDSAMYLCASSVAGAETQYFGPGTRLLVL.

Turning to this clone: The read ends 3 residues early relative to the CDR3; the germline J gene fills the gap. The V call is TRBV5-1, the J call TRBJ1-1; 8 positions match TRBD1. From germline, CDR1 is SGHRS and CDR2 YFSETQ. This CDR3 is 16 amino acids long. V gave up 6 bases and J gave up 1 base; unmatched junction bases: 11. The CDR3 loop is CASTPNRQGPNTEAFF. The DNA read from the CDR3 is TGCGCCAGCACCCCAAACCGACAGGGGCCGAACACTGAA.

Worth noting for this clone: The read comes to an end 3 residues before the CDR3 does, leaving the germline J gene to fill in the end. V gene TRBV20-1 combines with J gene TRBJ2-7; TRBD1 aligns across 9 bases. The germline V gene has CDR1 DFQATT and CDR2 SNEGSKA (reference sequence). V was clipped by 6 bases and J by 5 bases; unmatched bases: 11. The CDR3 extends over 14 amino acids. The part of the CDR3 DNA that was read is TGCAGTGCCCAAGAGGGACAGGGTTTTAACGAG. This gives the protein CSAQEGQGFNE. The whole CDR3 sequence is CSAQEGQGFNEQYF.

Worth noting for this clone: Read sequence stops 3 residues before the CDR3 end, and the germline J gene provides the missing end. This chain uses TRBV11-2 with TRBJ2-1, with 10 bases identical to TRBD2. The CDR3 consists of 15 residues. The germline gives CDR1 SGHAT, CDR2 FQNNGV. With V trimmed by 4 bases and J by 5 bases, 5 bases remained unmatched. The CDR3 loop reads CASSSTSGSHNEQFF. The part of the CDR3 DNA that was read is TGTGCCAGCAGCTCGACTAGCGGGTCCCACAATGAG.

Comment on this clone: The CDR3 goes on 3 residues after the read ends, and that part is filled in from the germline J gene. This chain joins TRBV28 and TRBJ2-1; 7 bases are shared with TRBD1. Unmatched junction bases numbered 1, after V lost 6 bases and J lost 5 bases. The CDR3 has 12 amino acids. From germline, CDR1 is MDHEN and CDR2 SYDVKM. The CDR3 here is CASRTGHNEQFF. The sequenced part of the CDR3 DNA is TGTGCCAGCAGGACAGGGCACAATGAG. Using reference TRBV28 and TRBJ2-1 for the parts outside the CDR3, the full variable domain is DVKVTQSSRYLVKRTGEKVFLECVQDMDHENMFWYRQDPGLGLRLIYFSYDVKMKEKGDIPEGYSVSREKKERFSLILESASTNQTSMYLCASRTGHNEQFFGPGTRLTVL.